This is a list of T cell receptor beta chains from one sample in a study of a mutant IDH1 vaccine in newly diagnosed glioma. No cognate antigen is known for these TCRs. The assay was immunoSEQ multiplex PCR, and TCRdb's table has in-frame clones only and misses some. Found here are tens of thousands of clones, roughly 84% of them singletons; the top ten hold about 12%. The sequenced sample was PBMCs, obtained from a glioma patient whose treatment included an IDH1 peptide vaccine. The origin of the receptors is a man aged 18 to 30 with glioma. Each CDR3 is given with its conserved first and last residue. The order of the fields is D gene, CDR3 length, V gene, clone size, J gene, CDR3 protein, CDR3 DNA. The D gene is left open where the match is weak. Size is omitted from some rows. Given values are once, few, many or a class for expanded clones.

.	15	TRBV6-4	.	TRBJ2-1	CASRAGAGEYNEQFF	TGTGCCAGCAGGGCAGGGGCAGGGGAATACAATGAGCAGTTCTTC
.	16	TRBV27	few	TRBJ2-7	CASSLWSRDYTYEQYF	TGTGCCAGCAGTTTATGGTCCAGGGATTACACCTACGAGCAGTACTTC
.	13	TRBV7-9	.	TRBJ1-2	CASSSGASYGYTF	TGTGCCAGCAGCTCCGGGGCCTCTTATGGCTACACCTTC
.	17	TRBV5-1	.	TRBJ1-2	CASSLARLPGGVHGYTF	TGCGCCAGCAGCTTGGCCAGATTACCAGGAGGGGTTCATGGCTACACCTTC
.	13	TRBV18	.	TRBJ2-4	CASSPWEKNIQYF	TGTGCCAGCTCACCATGGGAGAAAAACATTCAGTACTTC
TRBD1	17	TRBV27	.	TRBJ2-4	CASSLSRTGLVKNIQYF	TGTGCCAGCAGTTTATCGAGGACAGGGTTGGTCAAAAACATTCAGTACTTC
TRBD1	14	TRBV7-6	.	TRBJ2-7	CASSPDRAGHEQYF	TGTGCCAGCAGCCCGGACAGGGCGGGCCACGAGCAGTACTTC
.	15	TRBV28	.	TRBJ2-5	CASSLLDRTTETQYF	TGTGCCAGCAGTTTACTCGACAGGACTACTGAGACCCAGTACTTC
.	15	TRBV7-9	.	TRBJ2-7	CASSGNRVTPYEQYF	TGTGCCAGCAGCGGAAACAGGGTAACACCCTACGAGCAGTACTTC
.	13	TRBV2	.	TRBJ1-5	CASSDRGHQPQHF	TGTGCCAGCAGTGACCGGGGACATCAGCCCCAGCATTTT
TRBD1	16	TRBV19	.	TRBJ1-5	CASSIRGGDSNQPQHF	TGTGCCAGTAGTATCCGAGGGGGCGACAGCAATCAGCCCCAGCATTTT
TRBD2	15	TRBV2	once	TRBJ2-1	CASSTGLAGGNEQFF	TGTGCCAGCAGTACAGGACTAGCGGGAGGAAATGAGCAGTTCTTC
.	13	TRBV28	.	TRBJ2-5	CASRTQGAETQYF	TGTGCCAGCAGAACACAGGGTGCGGAGACCCAGTACTTC
.	14	TRBV6-5	.	TRBJ1-1	CASSYLGEGREAFF	TGTGCCAGCAGTTACTTGGGTGAAGGGCGGGAAGCTTTCTTT
.	16	TRBV18	.	TRBJ1-2	CASSPPLSTLNYGYTF	TGTGCCAGCTCACCACCTCTATCGACTCTTAACTATGGCTACACCTTC
.	19	TRBV4-3	.	TRBJ2-3	CASSQDLTDHRVGTDTQYF	TGCGCCAGCAGCCAAGATCTAACGGATCACAGGGTGGGAACAGATACGCAGTATTTT
TRBD2	15	TRBV4-2	.	TRBJ2-4	CASSQEGGGRNIQYF	TGTGCCAGCAGCCAAGAGGGCGGGGGGCGCAACATTCAGTACTTC
TRBD1	17	TRBV4-2	.	TRBJ1-1	CASSQKPGQGQNTEAFF	TGTGCCAGCAGCCAAAAACCGGGACAGGGACAGAACACTGAAGCTTTCTTT
.	14	TRBV30	.	TRBJ1-2	CAWTVGSFNYGYTF	TGTGCCTGGACCGTCGGCAGCTTTAACTATGGCTACACCTTC
.	12	TRBV28	.	TRBJ1-1	CASRLRGSEAFF	TGTGCCAGCAGATTGAGGGGAAGTGAAGCTTTCTTT
TRBD1	14	TRBV7-8	.	TRBJ2-5	CASSLVGDRETQYF	TGTGCCAGCAGCTTAGTAGGGGACAGGGAGACCCAGTACTTC
.	15	TRBV25-1	.	TRBJ1-5	CASSETGLSPQPQHF	TGTGCCAGCAGTGAAACGGGCCTATCACCTCAGCCCCAGCATTTT
TRBD2	16	TRBV10-3	.	TRBJ2-1	CAISLASGSVEGEQFF	TGTGCCATCTCGCTCGCTAGCGGGAGCGTAGAGGGTGAGCAGTTCTTC
TRBD1	15	TRBV6-1	.	TRBJ1-2	CASSLRTGADYGYTF	TGTGCCAGCAGTTTACGAACAGGGGCAGACTATGGCTACACCTTC
TRBD2	13	TRBV28	.	TRBJ2-4	CASSLAGGNIQYF	TGTGCCAGCAGCCTAGCGGGGGGAAACATTCAGTACTTC
.	14	TRBV18	.	TRBJ1-2	CASSLSEVYYGYTF	TGTGCCAGCTCACTATCGGAGGTGTACTATGGCTACACCTTC
.	15	TRBV12-5	.	TRBJ1-1	CASGFGRGMNTEAFF	TGTGCTAGTGGTTTTGGTCGGGGCATGAACACTGAAGCTTTCTTT
.	14	TRBV9	.	TRBJ2-3	CASSVRREADTQYF	TGTGCCAGCAGCGTTCGCAGGGAGGCAGATACGCAGTATTTT
TRBD1	17	TRBV4-2	.	TRBJ2-6	CASSQDGTANGANVLTF	TGTGCCAGCAGCCAAGATGGGACAGCCAATGGGGCCAACGTCCTGACTTTC
.	14	TRBV28	.	TRBJ2-1	CATFSGLPYNEQFF	TGTGCCACCTTCAGCGGGCTTCCCTACAATGAGCAGTTCTTC
TRBD1	14	TRBV6-5	.	TRBJ1-1	CASRRQGTNTEAFF	TGTGCCAGCAGACGACAGGGGACGAACACTGAAGCTTTCTTT
.	15	TRBV7-9	.	TRBJ1-6	CASSSRRGWNSPLHF	TGTGCCAGCAGCTCCCGACGGGGGTGGAATTCACCCCTCCACTTT
TRBD1	15	TRBV2	.	TRBJ1-1	CASSADRAWNTEAFF	TGTGCCAGCAGTGCAGACAGGGCTTGGAACACTGAAGCTTTCTTT
.	14	TRBV19	.	TRBJ2-2	CASSTLRTAGELFF	TGTGCCAGTAGTACCTTAAGGACAGCCGGGGAGCTGTTTTTT
.	17	TRBV4-1	.	TRBJ2-1	CASSQAARRWGYNEQFF	TGCGCCAGCAGCCAAGCCGCGCGCCGTTGGGGGTACAATGAGCAGTTCTTC
.	15	TRBV19	few	TRBJ2-7	CASSSGPGGSYEQYF	TGTGCCAGTAGCAGCGGGCCAGGGGGCTCCTACGAGCAGTACTTC
TRBD1	16	TRBV4-3	few	TRBJ2-7	CASSQTGGVGSYEQYF	TGCGCCAGCAGCCAAACAGGGGGTGTAGGCTCCTACGAGCAGTACTTC
TRBD1	15	TRBV29-1	.	TRBJ2-5	CSVSGLTGKGETQYF	TGCAGCGTTTCTGGACTGACAGGGAAGGGCGAGACCCAGTACTTC
.	14	TRBV7-2	.	TRBJ2-7	CASSLSRAGNEQYF	TGTGCCAGCAGCTTATCGCGGGCAGGGAACGAGCAGTACTTC
TRBD2	18	TRBV13	.	TRBJ2-1	CASSSTSGRGDAYNEQFF	TGTGCCAGCAGCTCAACTAGCGGGAGAGGTGACGCCTACAATGAGCAGTTCTTC
TRBD2	14	TRBV5-1	.	TRBJ2-7	CASSVKRGIYEQYF	TGCGCCAGCAGTGTTAAGCGGGGGATCTACGAGCAGTACTTC